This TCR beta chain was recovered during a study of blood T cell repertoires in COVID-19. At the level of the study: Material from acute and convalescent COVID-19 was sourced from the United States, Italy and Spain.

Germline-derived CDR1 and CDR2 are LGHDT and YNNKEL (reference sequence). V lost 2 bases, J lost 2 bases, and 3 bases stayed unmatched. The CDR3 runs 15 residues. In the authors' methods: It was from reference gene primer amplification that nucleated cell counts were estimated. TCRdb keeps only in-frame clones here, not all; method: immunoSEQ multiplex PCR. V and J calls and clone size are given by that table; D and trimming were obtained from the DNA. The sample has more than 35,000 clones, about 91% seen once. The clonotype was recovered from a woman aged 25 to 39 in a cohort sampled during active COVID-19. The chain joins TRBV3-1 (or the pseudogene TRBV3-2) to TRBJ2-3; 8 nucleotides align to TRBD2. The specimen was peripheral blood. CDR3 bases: TGTGCCAGCAGCCAAACTAGCGGACCCACAGATACGCAGTATTTT. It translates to CASSQTSGPTDTQYF.